Following are 19 T cell receptor beta chains from one sample sequenced in a study of human T cells and chemical hapten exposure. TCRdb re-derived calls from the RACE reads in MiXCR, one entry per CDR3 protein. The sample holds more than 75,000 distinct CDR3 sequences; roughly 8.6% are singletons and the top ten take more than 1.5%. Indicated time point: healthy volunteer bleed at 6 weeks. The template was total RNA from unfractionated whole blood. The specimen was whole blood. These TCRs come from a male donor in good health. Some clones in this sample may be carry-over from other donors' samples.

The chain recombines TRBV6-2 or TRBV6-3 with TRBJ1-6, with D unresolved. Germline V CDR1 and CDR2: MNHEY, SVGEGT. V dropped 2 bases and J dropped 9 bases, with 14 bases sitting between them. The CDR3 extends over 15 amino acids. In DNA form, the CDR3 reads TGTGCCAGCAGTTACGGGCAACTTAAAGGTTCACCCCTCCACTTT. This codes for CASSYGQLKGSPLHF.

In its sample, this clonotype was seen a few times. This chain connects TRBV12-3 or TRBV12-4 to TRBJ2-1; no clear D. This CDR3 is 12 amino acids long. The germline V and J ends were trimmed by 11 bases and 7 bases, with 15 bases remaining between them. The chain's CDR3 is CAASRVGNEQFF. Written as DNA, the CDR3 is TGTGCCGCCAGCCGTGTGGGAAATGAGCAGTTCTTC.

The chain couples TRBV9 to TRBJ1-5; D is ambiguous. Germline CDR1 and CDR2: SGDLS and YYNGEE. V lost 3 bases and J lost 9, with 13 bases in between. This CDR3 contains 13 residues. CDR3 sequence reads: CASSGVPGRPQHF. The CDR3 nucleotides are TGTGCCAGCAGCGGGGTCCCCGGTAGGCCCCAGCATTTT.

CDR3 region: CASSQGQGDNQPQHF. In DNA form, the CDR3 reads TGCGCCAGCAGCCAAGGACAGGGAGACAATCAGCCCCAGCATTTT. This chain joins TRBV4-1 and TRBJ1-5, with TRBD1 matching 7 bases. CDR1 is MGHRA and CDR2 is YSYEKL in the germline V gene. The CDR3 extends over 15 amino acids. J lost 3 bases, V lost 1 base, and 3 bases had no gene match.

This clonotype appeared a few times. The genes are TRBV7-8 and TRBJ2-5, with D possibly TRBD1 on 5 matching bases. CDR1 is SGHVS, CDR2 FQNEAQ, per germline. The germline V and J ends were trimmed by 5 bases and 5 bases, with 18 bases remaining between them. This CDR3 contains 15 residues. The CDR3 nucleotides read TGTGCCAGCAGCCCTAGGACACCGACCTTCGAGACCCAGTACTTC. Translation gives CASSPRTPTFETQYF.

This clonotype has just a few counts. The V and J genes are TRBV6-4 and TRBJ1-2, with D hard to call. This CDR3 has 10 amino acids. Germline CDR1 and CDR2: MRHNA and SNTAGT. The V end was cut by 9 bases, the J end by 8 bases, with 10 bases between. The DNA for the CDR3 is TGTGCCAGACTGGTTTCGGGCTACACCTTC. It translates to CARLVSGYTF.

This clonotype appeared a few times. The chain uses TRBV10-3 and TRBJ2-3; D is possibly TRBD2 (5 bases). Trimming took 7 bases from V and 0 from J, leaving 11 bases between them. The germline V gene encodes CDR1 ENHRY and CDR2 SYGVKD. The CDR3 length is 14 residues. The CDR3 region has the DNA TGTGCCATCAAAAAGGAGGCCAGCACAGATACGCAGTATTTT. Translation gives CAIKKEASTDTQYF.

CDR3 amino acids: CATSRRDREGQDTQYF. In nucleotides, the CDR3 is TGTGCCACCAGCAGAAGGGACCGGGAGGGGCAAGATACGCAGTATTTT. The chain combines TRBV15 with TRBJ2-3; TRBD2 matches at 8 bases. CDR1 LNHNV and CDR2 YYDKDF come from the germline V gene (reference sequence). This CDR3 comprises 16 residues. Trimming took 2 bases from V and 5 from J; bases not matched to a gene: 9.

This chain joins TRBV3-1 and TRBJ1-3; D is possibly TRBD1 (5 bases). The CDR3 has 15 amino acids. Germline V CDR1 and CDR2: LGHDT, YNNKEL (reference sequence). Trimming pared 4 bases from V and 4 bases from J, leaving 14 bases between. For the CDR3, the DNA is TGTGCCAGCAGCCTCGACCAGGGACTGGGAAACACCATATATTTT. It codes for CASSLDQGLGNTIYF. The full variable domain, completed using reference TRBV3-1 and TRBJ1-3, is DTAVSQTPKYLVTQMGNDKSIKCEQNLGHDTMYWYKQDSKKFLKIMFSYNNKELIINETVPNRFSPKSPDKAHLNLHINSLELGDSAVYFCASSLDQGLGNTIYFGEGSWLTVV.

The chain's CDR3 is CASSQGPLLSSGNTIYF. The CDR3 DNA follows: TGTGCCAGCAGCCAAGGACCCCTACTCTCCTCCGGAAACACCATATATTTT. The rearrangement uses TRBV3-1 and TRBJ1-3; D is uncertain. The CDR3 runs to 17 residues. The ends were cut back, 1 base at V and 4 bases at J, with 17 bases in the middle. In germline, CDR1 is LGHDT, CDR2 YNNKEL (reference sequence).

The V gene is TRBV21-1, the J gene TRBJ2-7; TRBD1, the table's D call, lacks a check against the DNA. TRBV21-1 is tagged as a pseudogene. This CDR3 spans 18 amino acids. This CDR3 is CASSKAEGDRPNTYEQYF. The CDR3 DNA sequence: TGTGCCAGCAGCAAAGCGGAGGGAGACAGGCCGAATACCTACGAGCAGTACTTC.

This clonotype was picked up many times. This chain joins TRBV27 and TRBJ1-5; possible D gene TRBD1, 5 bases. Per germline, CDR1 MNHEY and CDR2 SMNVEV (reference sequence). The CDR3 loop spans 13 amino acids. V lost 3 bases, J lost 5 bases, and 8 bases lay in between. CDR3 sequence (DNA): TGTGCCAGCAGTTTGAAGGGGCATCAGCCCCAGCATTTT. It yields the protein CASSLKGHQPQHF.

This rearrangement joins TRBV28 to TRBJ2-3; 13 bases fit TRBD2. J gave up 4 bases and V 1 base, and 5 bases lay outside the gene matches. The CDR3 covers 17 residues. CDR1 MDHEN and CDR2 SYDVKM come from the germline V gene. Here the CDR3 reads CASSLSGLAGAADTQYF. In nucleotides, the CDR3 is TGTGCCAGCAGTTTATCCGGACTAGCGGGAGCCGCAGATACGCAGTATTTT.

This clonotype was detected ten times or more. The chain employs TRBV20-1 and TRBJ2-5, with 12 nucleotides matching TRBD2. Germline CDR1 is DFQATT and CDR2 is SNEGSKA (reference sequence). CDR3 size: 15 residues. CDR3 amino acids: CSSRLGLAGSETQYF. CDR3 bases: TGCAGCTCCCGGCTTGGACTAGCGGGATCAGAGACCCAGTACTTC.

This clonotype was picked up a small number of times. This chain connects TRBV29-1 to TRBJ2-2; 8 bases line up with TRBD1. With 6 bases clipped from V and 11 bases from J, the junction kept 11 bases outside the gene matches. This CDR3 contains 13 residues. CDR1 and CDR2 (germline): SQVTM, ANQGSEA. CDR3 region: CSVAGQGGGELFF. Here the CDR3 DNA reads TGCAGCGTCGCAGGACAGGGAGGCGGTGAGCTGTTTTTT.

This clonotype has a count of ten or more. V is TRBV20-1 and J is TRBJ1-6; a possible D gene is TRBD1 (6 bases). Between the trimmed V and J ends, which lost 0 bases and 9 bases, there was a span of 24 bases. The CDR3 covers 18 residues. Germline CDR1 is DFQATT and CDR2 is SNEGSKA (reference sequence). In nucleotides, the CDR3 is TGCAGTGCTAGAGACCCTAGCTGGGGGGCTGGTAGAATTTCACCCCTCCACTTT. This translates into CSARDPSWGAGRISPLHF.

The rearrangement uses TRBV7-9 and TRBJ2-3; TRBD2 matches at 9 bases. Germline loops: CDR1 SEHNR, CDR2 FQNEAQ (reference sequence). The CDR3 is 16 amino acids. After removal of 3 bases from V and 2 bases from J, the junction contained 6 bases not matched to a gene. CDR3 loop: CASSLVRGGATDTQYF. The CDR3, as DNA: TGTGCCAGCAGCTTGGTGCGCGGGGGGGCCACAGATACGCAGTATTTT. Looking up the rest from reference TRBV7-9 and TRBJ2-3 gives the full variable domain: DTGVSQNPRHKITKRGQNVTFRCDPISEHNRLYWYRQTLGQGPEFLTYFQNEAQLEKSRLLSDRFSAERPKGSFSTLEIQRTEQGDSAMYLCASSLVRGGATDTQYFGPGTRLTVL.

This sequence joins TRBV10-3 and TRBJ2-6, with 7 positions matching TRBD1. This CDR3 is 17 amino acids long. Germline CDR1 and CDR2: ENHRY and SYGVKD. The trim removed 7 bases at V and 0 bases at J, leaving 9 bases unmatched. CDR3 protein: CAIMTPGQISGANVLTF. The CDR3 DNA is TGTGCCATCATGACACCGGGACAGATCTCTGGGGCCAACGTCCTGACTTTC.

This clonotype was observed many times. The genes are TRBV6-5 and TRBJ1-1; D might be TRBD1 (6 bases). The CDR3 sequence is 11 residues long. V was shortened by 11 bases and J by 5 bases, with 12 bases between the two germline ends. Per the germline V gene, CDR1 is MNHEY and CDR2 is SVGAGI. CDR3 in amino acids: CAGGRGTEAFF. CDR3 coding DNA: TGTGCCGGGGGGCGGGGTACTGAAGCTTTCTTT.